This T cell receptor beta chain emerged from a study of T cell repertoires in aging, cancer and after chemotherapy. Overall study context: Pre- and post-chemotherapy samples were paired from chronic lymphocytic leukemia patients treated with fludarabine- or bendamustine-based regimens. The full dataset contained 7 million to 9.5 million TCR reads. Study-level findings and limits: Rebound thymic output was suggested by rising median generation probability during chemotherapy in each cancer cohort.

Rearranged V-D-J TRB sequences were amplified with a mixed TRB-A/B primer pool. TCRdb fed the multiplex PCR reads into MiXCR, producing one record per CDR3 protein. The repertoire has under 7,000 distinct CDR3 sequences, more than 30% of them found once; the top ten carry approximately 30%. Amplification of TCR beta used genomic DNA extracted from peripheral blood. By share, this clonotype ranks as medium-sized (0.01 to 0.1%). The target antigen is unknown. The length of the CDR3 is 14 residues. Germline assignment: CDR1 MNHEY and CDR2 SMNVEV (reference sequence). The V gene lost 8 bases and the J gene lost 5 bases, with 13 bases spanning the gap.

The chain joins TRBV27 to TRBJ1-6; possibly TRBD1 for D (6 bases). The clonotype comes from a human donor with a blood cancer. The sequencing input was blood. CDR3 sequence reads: CASSYRVDNSPLHF. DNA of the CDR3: TGTGCCAGCTCCTACAGGGTCGATAATTCACCCCTCCACTTT.